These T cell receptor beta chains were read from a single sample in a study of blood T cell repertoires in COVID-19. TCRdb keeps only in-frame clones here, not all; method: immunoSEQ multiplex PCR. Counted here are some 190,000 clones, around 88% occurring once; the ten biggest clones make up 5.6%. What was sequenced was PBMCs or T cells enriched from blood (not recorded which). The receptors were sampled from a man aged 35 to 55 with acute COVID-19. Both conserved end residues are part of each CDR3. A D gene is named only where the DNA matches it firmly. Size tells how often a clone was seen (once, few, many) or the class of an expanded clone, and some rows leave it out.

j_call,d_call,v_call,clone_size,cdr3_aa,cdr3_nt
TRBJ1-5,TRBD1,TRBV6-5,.,CASSLGQTSNQPQHF,TGTGCCAGCAGTTTGGGACAGACCAGCAATCAGCCCCAGCATTTT
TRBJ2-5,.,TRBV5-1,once,CASSLGPGVVETQYF,TGCGCCAGCAGCTTGGGGCCGGGAGTGGTAGAGACCCAGTACTTC
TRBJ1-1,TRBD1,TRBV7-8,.,CASSNRQGLPEAFF,TGTGCCAGCAGCAATAGACAGGGTTTACCTGAAGCTTTCTTT
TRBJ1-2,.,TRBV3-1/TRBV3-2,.,CASSQDDTNYGYTF,TGTGCCAGCAGCCAAGATGACACTAACTATGGCTACACCTTC
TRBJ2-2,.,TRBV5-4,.,CASSLGLARTGELFF,TGTGCCAGCAGCTTAGGGCTAGCGAGGACCGGGGAGCTGTTTTTT
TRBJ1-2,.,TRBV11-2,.,CASSLDRVGYTF,TGTGCCAGCAGCTTAGACAGGGTTGGCTACACCTTC
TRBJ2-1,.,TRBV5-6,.,CASSSIGTPFQFF,TGTGCCAGCAGCTCGATCGGGACTCCGTTCCAGTTCTTC
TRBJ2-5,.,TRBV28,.,CASSPQGRPGETQYF,TGTGCCAGCAGTCCCCAGGGTAGGCCGGGAGAGACCCAGTACTTC
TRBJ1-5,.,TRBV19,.,CATEVGVGNQPQHF,TGTGCCACCGAGGTGGGAGTCGGCAATCAGCCCCAGCATTTT
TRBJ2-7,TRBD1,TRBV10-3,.,CAISQTGTGVHEQYF,TGTGCCATCTCCCAAACCGGGACAGGGGTCCACGAGCAGTACTTC
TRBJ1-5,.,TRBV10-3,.,CAISEGGGQPQHF,TGTGCCATCAGTGAGGGGGGGGGTCAGCCCCAGCATTTT
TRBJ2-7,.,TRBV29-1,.,CSGKQSGTGEQYF,TGCAGCGGCAAACAGAGCGGGACAGGCGAGCAGTACTTC
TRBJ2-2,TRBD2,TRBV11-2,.,CASSLFSGRAGNTGELFF,TGTGCCAGCAGCTTATTTAGCGGGAGGGCCGGGAACACCGGGGAGCTGTTTTTT
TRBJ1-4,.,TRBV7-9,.,CASSSGTRIGEKLFF,TGTGCCAGCAGCTCGGGGACTCGAATTGGAGAAAAACTGTTTTTT
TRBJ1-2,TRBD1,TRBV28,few,CASSLWPGGVNYGYTF,TGTGCCAGCAGTTTATGGCCAGGGGGTGTTAACTATGGCTACACCTTC
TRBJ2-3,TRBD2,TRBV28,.,CASRKAGAKTDTQYF,TGTGCCAGCCGCAAAGCGGGAGCGAAAACCGATACGCAGTATTTT
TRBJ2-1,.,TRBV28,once,CASSFPWGLPSNNEQFF,TGTGCCAGCAGTTTCCCCTGGGGACTGCCCTCGAACAATGAGCAGTTCTTC
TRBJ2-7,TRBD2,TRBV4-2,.,CASSQKTSGMPYEQYF,TGTGCCAGCAGCCAAAAGACTAGCGGGATGCCCTACGAGCAGTACTTC
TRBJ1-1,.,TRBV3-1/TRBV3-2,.,CASSLGGNTEAFF,TGTGCCAGCAGCCTCGGAGGGAACACTGAAGCTTTCTTT
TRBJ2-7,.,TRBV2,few,CASSENRDGYEQYF,TGTGCCAGCAGTGAGAACAGGGACGGGTACGAGCAGTACTTC
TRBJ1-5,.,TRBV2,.,CAGGRTNQPQHF,TGTGCCGGAGGACGTACTAATCAGCCCCAGCATTTT
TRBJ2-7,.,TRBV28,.,CASKSDSYEQYF,TGTGCCAGCAAATCAGACTCCTACGAGCAGTACTTC
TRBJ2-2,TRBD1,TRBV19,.,CASSDGTGYTGELFF,TGTGCCAGTAGTGACGGGACAGGGTACACCGGGGAGCTGTTTTTT
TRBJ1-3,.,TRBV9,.,CASSVDWAAGNTIYF,TGTGCCAGCAGCGTAGATTGGGCAGCTGGAAACACCATATATTTT
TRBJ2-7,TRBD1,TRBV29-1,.,CSVAAPGQGDYEQYF,TGCAGCGTCGCCGCTCCGGGACAGGGGGACTACGAGCAGTACTTC
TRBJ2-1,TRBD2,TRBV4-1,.,CASSQDGTSYNEQFF,TGCGCCAGCAGCCAAGACGGGACTAGCTACAATGAGCAGTTCTTC
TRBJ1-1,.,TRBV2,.,CASSGRETEAFF,TGTGCCAGCAGTGGGAGGGAGACTGAAGCTTTCTTT
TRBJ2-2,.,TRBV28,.,CASSLSGRKTGELFF,TGTGCCAGCAGTTTATCGGGGAGAAAGACCGGGGAGCTGTTTTTT
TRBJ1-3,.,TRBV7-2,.,CASSFTPALRGNTIYF,TGTGCCAGCAGCTTCACCCCTGCCCTCCGGGGAAACACCATATATTTT
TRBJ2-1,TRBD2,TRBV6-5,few,CASSSRTSGPDGEFF,TGTGCCAGCAGTTCCCGGACTAGCGGACCCGACGGGGAGTTCTTC
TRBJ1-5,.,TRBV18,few,CASSPQVGGRNQPQHF,TGTGCCAGCTCACCCCAAGTGGGGGGGAGGAATCAGCCCCAGCATTTT
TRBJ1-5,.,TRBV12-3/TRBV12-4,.,CASSFEGQPQHF,TGTGCCAGCAGTTTCGAGGGACAGCCCCAGCATTTT
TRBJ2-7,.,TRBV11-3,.,CASSLESSYEQYF,TGTGCCAGCAGCTTAGAGAGCTCCTACGAGCAGTACTTC
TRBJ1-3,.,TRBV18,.,CASSPFGDSGNTIYF,TGTGCCAGCTCACCTTTCGGTGACTCTGGAAACACCATATATTTT
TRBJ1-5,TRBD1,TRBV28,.,CASIEGPWTGPGSKPQHF,TGTGCCAGCATCGAGGGACCTTGGACAGGGCCAGGTAGTAAGCCCCAGCATTTT
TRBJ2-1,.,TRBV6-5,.,CASSYARLPSYNEQFF,TGTGCCAGCAGTTATGCGCGTCTCCCAAGTTACAATGAGCAGTTCTTC
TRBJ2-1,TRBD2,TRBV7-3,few,CASSPSSGSYNEQFF,TGTGCCAGCAGCCCCTCTAGCGGCTCCTACAATGAGCAGTTCTTC
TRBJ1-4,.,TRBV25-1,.,CASRVHGTNEKLFF,TGTGCCAGCAGGGTACACGGGACTAATGAAAAACTGTTTTTT
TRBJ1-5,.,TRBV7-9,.,CASSLDSYQPQHF,TGTGCCAGCAGTCTGGACAGTTATCAGCCCCAGCATTTT
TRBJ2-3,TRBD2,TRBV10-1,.,CASSDMWTSGATDTQYF,TGCGCCAGCAGTGACATGTGGACTAGCGGCGCTACAGATACGCAGTATTTT
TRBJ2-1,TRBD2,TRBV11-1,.,CASSRLAEINEQFF,TGTGCCAGCAGTCGACTAGCGGAGATCAATGAGCAGTTCTTC